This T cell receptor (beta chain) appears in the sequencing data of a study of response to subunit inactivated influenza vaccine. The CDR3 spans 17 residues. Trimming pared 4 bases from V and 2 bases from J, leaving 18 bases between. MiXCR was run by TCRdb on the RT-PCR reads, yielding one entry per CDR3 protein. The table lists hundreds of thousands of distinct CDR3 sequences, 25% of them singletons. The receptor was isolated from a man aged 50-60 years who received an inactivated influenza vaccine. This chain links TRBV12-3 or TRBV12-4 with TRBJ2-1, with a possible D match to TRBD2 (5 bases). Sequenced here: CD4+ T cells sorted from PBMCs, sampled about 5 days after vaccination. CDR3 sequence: CASSCYHGKRPYNEQFF. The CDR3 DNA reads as TGTGCCAGCAGTTGCTACCACGGGAAGAGGCCCTACAATGAGCAGTTCTTC.